This is a list of T cell receptor beta chains from one sample in a study of response to subunit inactivated influenza vaccine. TCRdb itself ran the RT-PCR reads through MiXCR, one entry per CDR3 protein. Among around 530,000 distinct CDR3 sequences listed, about 15% were seen once. The source material was CD4+ T cells sorted from PBMCs, sampled roughly 24 months after vaccination. The receptors derive from a man aged 50-75 years who received an inactivated influenza vaccine. CDR3s include the opening cysteine and the closing phenylalanine or tryptophan. Each record gives: CDR3 protein, V gene, J gene.

CDR3 protein: CASSQDLAYSSNTEAFF
V gene: TRBV4-1
J gene: TRBJ1-1

CDR3 protein: CASSRGFNYGYTF
V gene: TRBV27
J gene: TRBJ1-2

CDR3 protein: CSARDEARGFYNEQFF
V gene: TRBV20-1
J gene: TRBJ2-1

CDR3 protein: CASSGVNTGELFF
V gene: TRBV5-6
J gene: TRBJ2-2

CDR3 protein: CASTSPRLADYQETQYF
V gene: TRBV6-1
J gene: TRBJ2-5

CDR3 protein: CASSKARNRVILQETQYF
V gene: TRBV21-1
J gene: TRBJ2-5

CDR3 protein: CASSSKHITEAFF
V gene: TRBV27
J gene: TRBJ1-1

CDR3 protein: CASSFRENTEAFF
V gene: TRBV11-2
J gene: TRBJ1-1

CDR3 protein: CASSPTASGGADTQYF
V gene: TRBV11-2
J gene: TRBJ2-3

CDR3 protein: CASSPTGAGDEQYF
V gene: TRBV12-3/TRBV12-4
J gene: TRBJ2-7

CDR3 protein: CSARDWSGSVNEQYF
V gene: TRBV20-1
J gene: TRBJ2-7

CDR3 protein: CASTPDRDSQPQHF
V gene: TRBV7-8
J gene: TRBJ1-5

CDR3 protein: CAMAGGKGETQYF
V gene: TRBV10-3
J gene: TRBJ2-5

CDR3 protein: CASSLMTSGGYLSGANVLTF
V gene: TRBV5-1
J gene: TRBJ2-6

CDR3 protein: CSARVGGSYNSPLHF
V gene: TRBV20-1
J gene: TRBJ1-6

CDR3 protein: CASQDRVDQPQHF
V gene: TRBV25-1
J gene: TRBJ1-5

CDR3 protein: CASSLRSGRGRLDEQFF
V gene: TRBV7-3
J gene: TRBJ2-1

CDR3 protein: CASSQDPLSGGHSPLHF
V gene: TRBV4-3
J gene: TRBJ1-6

CDR3 protein: CASSASGVMSEQFF
V gene: TRBV9
J gene: TRBJ2-1

CDR3 protein: CASSPMLTSTDTQYF
V gene: TRBV3-1
J gene: TRBJ2-3

CDR3 protein: CASSVGRDYGYTF
V gene: TRBV9
J gene: TRBJ1-2

CDR3 protein: CASSRGFTEAFF
V gene: TRBV7-9
J gene: TRBJ1-1

CDR3 protein: CASSSLGGITGELFF
V gene: TRBV11-2
J gene: TRBJ2-2

CDR3 protein: CASSLGLAGGSTGELFF
V gene: TRBV7-2
J gene: TRBJ2-2

CDR3 protein: CASSTLGDNTDTQYF
V gene: TRBV7-2
J gene: TRBJ2-3

CDR3 protein: CASSQGTAKNTGELFF
V gene: TRBV5-1
J gene: TRBJ2-2

CDR3 protein: CASSDLGQLATDTQYF
V gene: TRBV27
J gene: TRBJ2-3

CDR3 protein: CSVGTGNEQFF
V gene: TRBV29-1
J gene: TRBJ2-1

CDR3 protein: CASKRGGGTDTQYF
V gene: TRBV12-3/TRBV12-4
J gene: TRBJ2-3

CDR3 protein: CASSQERAGSPLHF
V gene: TRBV4-1
J gene: TRBJ1-6

CDR3 protein: CASSTTPGQSTDTQYF
V gene: TRBV9
J gene: TRBJ2-3